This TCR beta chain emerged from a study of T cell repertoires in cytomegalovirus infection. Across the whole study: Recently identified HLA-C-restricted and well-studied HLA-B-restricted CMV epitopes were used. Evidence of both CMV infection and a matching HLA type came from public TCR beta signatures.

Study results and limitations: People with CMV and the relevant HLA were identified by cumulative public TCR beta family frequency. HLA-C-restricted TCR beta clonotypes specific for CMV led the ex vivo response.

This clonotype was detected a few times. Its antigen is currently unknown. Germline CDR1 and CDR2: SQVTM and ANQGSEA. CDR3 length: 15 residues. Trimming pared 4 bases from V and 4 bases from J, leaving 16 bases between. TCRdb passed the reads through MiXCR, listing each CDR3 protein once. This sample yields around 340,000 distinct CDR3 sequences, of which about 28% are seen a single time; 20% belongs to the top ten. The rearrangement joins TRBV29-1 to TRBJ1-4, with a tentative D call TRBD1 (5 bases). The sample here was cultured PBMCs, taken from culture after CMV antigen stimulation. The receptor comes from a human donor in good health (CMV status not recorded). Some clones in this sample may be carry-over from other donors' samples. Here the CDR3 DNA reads TGCAGCGTTGTGGGAAGGGGAGGATTTAATGAAAAACTGTTTTTT. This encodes CSVVGRGGFNEKLFF.